Included here is one TCR beta chain sequence, with context. The data are from a study of immune reconstitution after stem cell transplant in scleroderma. V lost 6 bases and J lost 4, with 13 bases in between. This CDR3 contains 14 residues. Germline lookup yields CDR1 MNHEY and CDR2 SMNVEV (reference sequence). From the RT-PCR reads, TCRdb called clonotypes with MiXCR, one entry per CDR3 protein. The top ten clones hold over 20% of a sample with about 1,600 distinct CDR3 sequences, 7.4% of them seen once. The sample here was taken before or after autologous hematopoietic stem cell transplantation (not recorded which). The chain links TRBV27 to TRBJ1-3; maybe TRBD1 (5 bases). The TCR comes from a male donor with systemic sclerosis. CDR3 in DNA: TGTGCCAGCAGCCCCGGGACGGTAGGAAACACCATATATTTT. Its protein product is CASSPGTVGNTIYF.